This T cell receptor beta chain was identified during a study of blood T cell repertoires in COVID-19. Comments on this clone: Germline and junction disagree at one end, which may indicate a read error.

Produced via immunoSEQ multiplex PCR; TCRdb's table is partial and in-frame only. The top ten hold 3.5% to 5% of the sample, which has over 75,000 clones, 85% to 90% seen once. The TCR comes from a human donor with COVID-19, enrolled during active disease. The donor label of this sample is uncertain. Specimen: peripheral blood.

CDR3 coding DNA: TGTGCCAGCAGCCAAGTAAATCCAGACAGCGAGAAGTACTTC. It codes for CASSQVNPDSEKYF. The rearrangement uses TRBV3-1 (or the pseudogene TRBV3-2) and TRBJ2-7; D perhaps matches TRBD1 (5 bases). Germline CDR1 reads LGHDT; CDR2 reads YNNKEL (reference sequence). The CDR3 extends over 14 amino acids.